The rows below give T cell receptor beta chains drawn from one sample of a study of shared clonotypes between healthy human individuals. Repertoires were generated with immunoSEQ multiplex PCR, while TCRdb's copy carries only in-frame clones and drops some. The sample shows under 1,100,000 clones, approximately 68% of them seen only once. Material for sequencing was memory CD4+ T cells sorted from blood. All receptors derive from a young man in good health. Each CDR3 is given without its conserved first and last residue. D genes are given only for firm matches.

D gene,V gene,CDR3 length,J gene,CDR3 protein
.,TRBV30,14,TRBJ1-6,AWIPLDRWTGSPLH
.,TRBV2,11,TRBJ2-3,ASSGRPTDTQY
.,TRBV19,13,TRBJ1-6,ASSEGRIYNSPLH
TRBD1,TRBV15,12,TRBJ1-2,ATSPERGRNGYT
TRBD2,TRBV5-6,14,TRBJ2-5,ASSLAGGRALETQY
.,TRBV25-1,11,TRBJ2-3,ASSEAATDTQY
TRBD2,TRBV18,11,TRBJ2-1,ASQGLGFNEQF
.,TRBV12-5,11,TRBJ2-1,ASGPDRLVEQF
TRBD2,TRBV7-9,12,TRBJ2-3,ASSLSGNTDTQY
.,TRBV9,12,TRBJ2-1,ASQRGEDYNEQF
.,TRBV7-6,12,TRBJ2-7,ASSSELQGYEQY
.,TRBV2,11,TRBJ1-5,ASRSGRAQPQH
.,TRBV9,11,TRBJ2-3,ASSVDHTDTQY
.,TRBV4-3,14,TRBJ2-3,ASSQDLGGQTDTQY
.,TRBV9,12,TRBJ2-3,ASSAGGATDTQY
.,TRBV6-1,9,TRBJ2-7,ASRIAGEQY
.,TRBV10-3,11,TRBJ1-1,AISLGENTEAF
TRBD1,TRBV4-1,17,TRBJ2-6,ASSQDRMGQGGGANVLT
.,TRBV30,9,TRBJ1-2,AWSSGLGYT
.,TRBV25-1,14,TRBJ2-1,ASSSVSGSSYNEQF
.,TRBV10-3,16,TRBJ2-3,AISESRQDGGDTDTQY
.,TRBV5-1,13,TRBJ1-3,ASSFEGPPGNTIY
.,TRBV6-6,10,TRBJ2-1,ASTTIGNEQF
TRBD1,TRBV30,14,TRBJ2-3,AWSVGQYGFSDTQY
.,TRBV11-2,13,TRBJ2-7,ASSWLGSSGYEQY
.,TRBV11-2,12,TRBJ1-6,ASSFLEGNSPLH
TRBD1,TRBV18,14,TRBJ1-1,ASSPPNDRVGTEAF
.,TRBV30,10,TRBJ2-7,AWGAVSYEQY
.,TRBV25-1,11,TRBJ1-1,ASSEGGNTEAF
TRBD2,TRBV11-2,14,TRBJ2-7,ASRKSGRAEFHEQY
.,TRBV5-1,13,TRBJ1-1,ASSLVLGSNTEAF
.,TRBV18,11,TRBJ2-7,ASSENREYEQY
.,TRBV18,12,TRBJ1-2,ASSRGEEGYGYT
.,TRBV6-1,13,TRBJ2-5,ASSEAGGFEETQY
TRBD1,TRBV27,16,TRBJ2-1,AQSGPSGGPSSYNEQF
TRBD2,TRBV28,12,TRBJ2-3,ASSKSGGTDTQY
.,TRBV30,12,TRBJ1-5,AWSGGTFNQPQH
.,TRBV18,13,TRBJ1-2,ASSPSGDSSYGYT
TRBD2,TRBV10-3,12,TRBJ2-5,AVRAASGQETQY
.,TRBV10-2,9,TRBJ2-7,ASRDLHEQY
TRBD2,TRBV4-2,13,TRBJ2-3,ASSQWTSGADTQY
TRBD1,TRBV5-4,14,TRBJ2-3,ASSPYGTGGPNTQY
TRBD1,TRBV11-2,12,TRBJ1-1,ASSWQGAGTEAF
.,TRBV4-1,13,TRBJ2-3,ASSPGGHGTDTQY
.,TRBV5-6,13,TRBJ2-1,ASSSFGSSYNEQF
TRBD2,TRBV5-1,14,TRBJ2-3,ASSSGLAGFGVTQY
.,TRBV7-9,12,TRBJ1-6,ASSLSSYNSPLH
.,TRBV6-6,14,TRBJ1-6,ASNSPGRPYNSPLH
TRBD2,TRBV4-3,16,TRBJ2-3,ASSQNYFGGRFTDTQY
.,TRBV30,15,TRBJ1-4,AWSSGRHVETNEKLF
.,TRBV5-1,12,TRBJ1-1,ASSLAGTPSQAF
.,TRBV4-1,13,TRBJ1-2,ASSLGPVANYGYT
.,TRBV7-9,12,TRBJ1-1,ASSLDHRNTEAF
TRBD2,TRBV11-2,16,TRBJ2-5,ASSLAFASSGAQETQY
TRBD2,TRBV2,13,TRBJ2-5,ASSDGGVAQETQY
.,TRBV4-1,13,TRBJ2-5,ASSQDPTGYETQY
.,TRBV19,12,TRBJ2-1,ATKGGLSYNEQF
.,TRBV2,13,TRBJ1-5,ASSEMPGQGQPQH